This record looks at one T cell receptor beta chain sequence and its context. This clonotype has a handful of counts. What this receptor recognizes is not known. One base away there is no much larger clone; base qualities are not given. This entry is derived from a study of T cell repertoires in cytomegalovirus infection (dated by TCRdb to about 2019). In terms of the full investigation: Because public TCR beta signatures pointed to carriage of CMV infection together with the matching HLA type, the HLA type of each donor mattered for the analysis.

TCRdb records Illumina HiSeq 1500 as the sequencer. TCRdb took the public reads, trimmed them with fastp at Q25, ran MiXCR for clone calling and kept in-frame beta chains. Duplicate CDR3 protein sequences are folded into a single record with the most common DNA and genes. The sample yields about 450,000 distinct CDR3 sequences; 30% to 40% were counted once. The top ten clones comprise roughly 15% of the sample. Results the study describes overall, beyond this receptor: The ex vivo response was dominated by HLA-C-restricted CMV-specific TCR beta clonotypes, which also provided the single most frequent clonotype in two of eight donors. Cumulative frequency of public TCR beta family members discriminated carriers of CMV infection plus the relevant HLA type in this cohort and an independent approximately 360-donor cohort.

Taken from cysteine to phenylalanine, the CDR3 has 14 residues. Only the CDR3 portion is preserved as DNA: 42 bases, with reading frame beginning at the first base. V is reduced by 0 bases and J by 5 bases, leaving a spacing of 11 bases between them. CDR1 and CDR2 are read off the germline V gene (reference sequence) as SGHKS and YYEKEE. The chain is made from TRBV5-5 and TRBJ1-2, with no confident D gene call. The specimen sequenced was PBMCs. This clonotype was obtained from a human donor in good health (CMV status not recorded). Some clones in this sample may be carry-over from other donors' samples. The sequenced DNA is TGTGCCAGCAGCTTGGTCGGCCAGGAATATGGCTACACCTTC. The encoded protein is CASSLVGQEYGYTF.